This TCR beta chain was sequenced in a study of blood T cell repertoires in COVID-19. Overall study context: COVID-19 samples, acute and convalescent, were from the United States, Italy and Spain. Sources were T cells, B-cell-depleted T cells, or PBMCs; the material itself was cDNA or gDNA.

Germline values: CDR1 MNHEY, CDR2 SMNVEV (reference sequence). The CDR3 covers 13 residues. V lost 4 bases to trimming and J lost 8 bases; unmatched junction nucleotides: 3. Recruited during active infection, patients (from Seattle) were subsequently followed longitudinally. Using immunoSEQ multiplex PCR, the repertoire was profiled, and TCRdb retains in-frame clones only, with some absent. The table includes 300,000 to 350,000 clones, 80% to 90% detected once. This sequence was found in a man aged 25 to 40 with COVID-19, enrolled during active disease. Sequenced input: peripheral blood. The chain links TRBV27 to TRBJ2-1; 9 bases fit TRBD1. The CDR3 sequence: CASSSGQGYEQFF. The CDR3 DNA reads as TGTGCCAGCAGTTCGGGACAGGGTTATGAGCAGTTCTTC.